This T cell receptor beta chain was identified in a study of cytomegalovirus exposure and HLA in healthy donors. Study context: The Caucasian-associated ancestry cluster contained about 80% of the approximately 410 genotyped donors. General study results and limits: Per a later analysis, HLA-associated TCR beta chains showed more clonal expansion than other, equally common TCR beta chains. Likely technical artifact: a cluster of highly shared sequence variants.

The PCR employed 60 Vbeta primers together with 13 Jbeta primers. Assay used: immunoSEQ multiplex PCR; TCRdb lists only in-frame clones, some missing. The sample yields 100,000 to 150,000 clones, roughly 80% seen once. This CDR3 has 13 residues. Trimming left V 4 bases short and J 6 bases short, with 13 bases between. From germline, CDR1 is SGHKS and CDR2 YYEKEE (reference sequence). Points on this clone: Its specificity is unknown.

The specimen was PBMCs. The chain employs TRBV5-5 and TRBJ1-1, with D possibly matching TRBD1 (6 bases). The source is a man aged 18 to 30 in good health and CMV-seropositive. The CDR3 loop is CASSVAQGSEAFF. The CDR3 DNA follows: TGTGCCAGCAGCGTAGCGCAGGGGTCTGAAGCTTTCTTT.